What follows describes a single T cell receptor beta chain. Its antigen is still unknown. There are no base qualities to consult, and no much larger clone falls within one base. All of the isolated RNA was reverse transcribed with the High Capacity cDNA Reverse Transcription Kit, so expressed TCRB transcripts were sequenced. Deep immunoSEQ sequencing was applied to naive, central memory and regulatory T cell samples, giving an average of roughly 3.5 million total reads per sample. After sorted cells were lysed in RLT buffer, RNA was extracted with DNase-treated RNeasy Micro or Mini kits, with the choice depending on cell number. Each cell subset was processed separately to prevent cross-contamination, with patient and healthy donor samples processed together. Using the immunoSEQ multiplex PCR, TCRB sequences were amplified from cDNA into 87-bp fragments spanning the CDR3 region. The amplicons were sequenced using the Illumina HiSeq platform. The published analysis was carried out like this. Synthetic template baselines were used to correct PCR bias computationally, reads within Hamming distance 2 were collapsed, and singletons that could not be merged were discarded. Reads were aligned against IMGT to assign V, D and J genes, CDR3 length and insertions or deletions at six rearrangement sites. Within each subset, clonotype counts were normalized to sorted cell number, and only after that were true diversity and Gini coefficients computed with the tcR R package. Repertoire sharing was quantified using the overlap coefficient calculated on TCRB nucleotide sequences. Out-of-frame TCRB sequences from naive cells were analyzed as a proxy for the pre-selection repertoire. As stored in TCRdb, this immuneACCESS dataset retains in-frame rearrangements with V and J assigned. A fraction of the clones does not appear; measured against another copy, unresolved V genes explain less than half of the discrepancy, and the remainder lacks a known reason. V and J calls and clone size are copied from that table; D and trimming were computed from the DNA. The sample contains 360,000 or so clones, around 20% of them found a single time. The top ten constitute 0.035% to 0.05% of the sample.

These data are taken from a study of beta chain features in type 1 diabetes listed by TCRdb under 2018. Regarding the complete study: Mean age, gender distribution, total cell number and subset yield were not different between patients and healthy donors. A total of 100 million to 140 million sorted cells were examined across all samples, and the number of cells per subset was strongly correlated with RNA yield. The study compared the TCRB repertoires of sorted circulating CD4+ T cell subsets in recently diagnosed type 1 diabetes patients with those in matched healthy donors. Naive and central memory subsets were obtained from all 30 or so donors, but regulatory and stem cell-like memory subsets were isolated from only 8 patients and roughly eight healthy donors.

The research as a whole found: Fewer insertions and more nucleotide deletions at VDJ recombination sites were observed in patients with type 1 diabetes, implying thymic rearrangement abnormalities. A moderate but significant shortening of TCRB CDR3 length was observed in type 1 diabetes patients in all four CD4+ subsets. Shorter templates might be favored by PCR, yet because patient and control samples were amplified and corrected together, any such skew would affect both groups equally. Sequencing cDNA rather than genomic DNA could over-represent highly expressing activated cells, although activation and CD3 levels did not differ between groups. Naive, central memory and regulatory TCRB repertoires appeared to be more alike among patients than among healthy donors. Because the HLA sub-analyses included only small numbers of individuals, any influence of HLA type on TCRB rearrangement was left unresolved.

Inclusive of the bounding cysteine and phenylalanine, the CDR3 is 13 residues long. Only CDR3 DNA is held: 39 bases, read in frame from base 1. For CDR1 and CDR2, the germline V gene (reference sequence) lists GTSNPN and SVGIG. V loses 2 bases, J loses 2 bases, and the germline ends lie 9 bases apart. Each donor gave one peripheral blood draw, roughly 120 mL on average, collected into heparinised tubes. Naive, central memory, regulatory and stem cell-like memory CD4+ T cells were sorted on a BD FACSAria II using a panel including CD45RO, CCR7, CD25, CD127, CD95 and CD27. Purity was above 95% for every sorted population. PBMCs were separated immediately by Lymphoprep density gradient centrifugation and were stained directly, without being cultured. Samples were stained and sorted in pairs, with one healthy donor and one patient per experiment, so that batch effects were minimized.

Sequencing used naive CD4+ T cells from blood. The sample's cell subset or site label, decoded: true naive CD4+ T cells. The chain was built from TRBV30 and TRBJ2-5; TRBD1 might be the D gene, on 5 matching bases. This sequence originates from a woman aged 18-29 years in good health. The sequenced DNA: TGTGCCTGGAGTATTACAGGTCAAGAGACCCAGTACTTC. This translates into CAWSITGQETQYF.